This TCR beta chain was recovered during a study of blood T cell repertoires in COVID-19. This clone was observed a single time. The same CDR3 can be traced to other DNA sequences in this sample. Generated by immunoSEQ multiplex PCR, the TCRdb table keeps only in-frame clones and is missing some. Of about 410,000 clones listed, 89% are singletons. V lost 0 bases, J lost 8 bases, and 8 bases lay in between. This CDR3 has 12 residues. Germline V gives CDR1 SGHRS, CDR2 YFSETQ. The sample was peripheral blood. This TCR was sampled from a woman aged 40 to 49 with COVID-19, enrolled during active disease. This chain uses TRBV5-1 with TRBJ1-2, with D possibly TRBD1 on 5 matching bases. The CDR3 sequence: CASSLAGGGYTF. For the CDR3, the DNA is TGCGCCAGCAGCTTGGCGGGGGGGGGCTACACCTTC.